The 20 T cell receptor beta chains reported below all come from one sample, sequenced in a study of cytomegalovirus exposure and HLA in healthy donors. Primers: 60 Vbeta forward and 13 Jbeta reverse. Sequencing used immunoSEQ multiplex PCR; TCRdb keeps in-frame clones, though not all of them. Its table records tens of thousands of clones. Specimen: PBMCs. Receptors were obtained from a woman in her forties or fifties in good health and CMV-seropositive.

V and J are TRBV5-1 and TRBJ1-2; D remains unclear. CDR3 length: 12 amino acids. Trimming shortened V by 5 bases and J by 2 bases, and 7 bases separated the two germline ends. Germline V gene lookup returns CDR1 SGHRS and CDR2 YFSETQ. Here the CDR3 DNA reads TGCGCCAGCAGTGGGCCCAACTATGGCTACACCTTC. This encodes CASSGPNYGYTF.

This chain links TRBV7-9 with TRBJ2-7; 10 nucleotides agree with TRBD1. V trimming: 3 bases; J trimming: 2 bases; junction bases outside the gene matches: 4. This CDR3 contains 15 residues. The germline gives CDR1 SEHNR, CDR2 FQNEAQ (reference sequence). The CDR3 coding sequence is TGTGCCAGCAGCTTGGGGACAGGGGTACCCTACGAGCAGTACTTC. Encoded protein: CASSLGTGVPYEQYF.

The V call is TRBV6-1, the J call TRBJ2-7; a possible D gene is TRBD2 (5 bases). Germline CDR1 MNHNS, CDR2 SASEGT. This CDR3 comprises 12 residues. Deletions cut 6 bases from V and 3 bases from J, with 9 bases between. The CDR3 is CASSGNLYEQYF. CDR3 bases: TGTGCCAGCAGCGGGAACCTCTACGAGCAGTACTTC.

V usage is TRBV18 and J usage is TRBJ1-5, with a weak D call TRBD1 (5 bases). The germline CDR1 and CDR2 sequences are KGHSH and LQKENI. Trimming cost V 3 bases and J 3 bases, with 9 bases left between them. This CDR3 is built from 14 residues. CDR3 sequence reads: CASSPPGNNQPQHF. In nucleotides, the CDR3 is TGTGCCAGCTCACCCCCAGGGAACAATCAGCCCCAGCATTTT.

The CDR3 DNA follows: TGTGCCAGCAGTCGAGGACAGTTCTATGGCTACACCTTC. It yields the protein CASSRGQFYGYTF. The chain carries TRBV28 and TRBJ1-2; a weak D match, TRBD1 (6 bases). CDR1 and CDR2 (germline): MDHEN, SYDVKM. V was cut by 5 bases and J by 4 bases, with 11 bases left in between. The CDR3 covers 13 residues.

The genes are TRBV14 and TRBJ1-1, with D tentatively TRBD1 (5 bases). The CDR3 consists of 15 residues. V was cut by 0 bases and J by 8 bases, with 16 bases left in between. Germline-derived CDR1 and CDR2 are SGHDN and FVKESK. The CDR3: CASSQERTTNNEAFF. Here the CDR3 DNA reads TGTGCCAGCAGCCAAGAGAGGACAACTAACAACGAAGCTTTCTTT.

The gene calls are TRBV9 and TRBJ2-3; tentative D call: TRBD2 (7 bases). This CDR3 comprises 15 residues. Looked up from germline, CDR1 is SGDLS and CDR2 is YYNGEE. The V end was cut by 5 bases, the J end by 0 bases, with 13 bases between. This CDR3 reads CASRPAGTSTDTQYF. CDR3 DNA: TGTGCCAGCAGGCCAGCGGGGACAAGCACAGATACGCAGTATTTT.

The CDR3 region has the DNA TGTGCCAGCAGTGAGGGGACAGGTGGGAACACTGAAGCTTTCTTT. Encoded protein: CASSEGTGGNTEAFF. The genes are TRBV28 and TRBJ1-1; 8 bases line up with TRBD1. The CDR3 is made up of 15 amino acids. The germline CDR1 and CDR2 sequences are MDHEN and SYDVKM. Losses at the gene ends were 5 bases for V and 1 base for J; bases not matched to a gene: 6.

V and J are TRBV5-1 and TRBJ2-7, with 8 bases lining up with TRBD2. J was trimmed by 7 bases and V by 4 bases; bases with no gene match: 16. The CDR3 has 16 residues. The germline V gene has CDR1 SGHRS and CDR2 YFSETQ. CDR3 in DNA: TGCGCCAGCAGCCAAGATGCGGACGGGGGGGTACGGGAGCAGTACTTC. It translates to CASSQDADGGVREQYF. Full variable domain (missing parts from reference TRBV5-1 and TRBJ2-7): KAGVTQTPRYLIKTRGQQVTLSCSPISGHRSVSWYQQTPGQGLQFLFEYFSETQRNKGNFPGRFSGRQFSNSRSEMNVSTLELGDSALYLCASSQDADGGVREQYFGPGTRLTVT.

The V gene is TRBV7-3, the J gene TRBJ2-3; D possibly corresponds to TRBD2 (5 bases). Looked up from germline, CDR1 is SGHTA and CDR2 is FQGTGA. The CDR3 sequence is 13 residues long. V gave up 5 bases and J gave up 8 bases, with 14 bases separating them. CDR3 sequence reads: CASSQLLEGTQYF. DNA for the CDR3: TGTGCCAGCAGCCAACTACTAGAGGGTACGCAGTATTTT. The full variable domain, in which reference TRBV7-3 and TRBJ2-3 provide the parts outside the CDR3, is GAGVSQTPSNKVTEKGKYVELRCDPISGHTALYWYRQSLGQGPEFLIYFQGTGAADDSGLPNDRFFAVRPEGSVSTLKIQRTERGDSAVYLCASSQLLEGTQYFGPGTRLTVL.

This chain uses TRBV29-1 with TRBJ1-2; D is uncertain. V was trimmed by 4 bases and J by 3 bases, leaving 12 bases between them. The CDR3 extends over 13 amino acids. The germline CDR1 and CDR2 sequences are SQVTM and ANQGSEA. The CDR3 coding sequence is TGCAGCGTTGGGAGGATCGATGACTATGGCTACACCTTC. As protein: CSVGRIDDYGYTF.

CDR3 DNA: TGTGCCAGCAGCTTAGGGACAGGGACTGAAGCTTTCTTT. It yields the protein CASSLGTGTEAFF. The rearrangement joins TRBV7-9 to TRBJ1-1, with 8 bases lining up with TRBD1. Germline CDR1 reads SEHNR; CDR2 reads FQNEAQ (reference sequence). The ends lost 1 base at V and 5 bases at J; junction bases unmatched: 0. The CDR3 is 13 residues long.

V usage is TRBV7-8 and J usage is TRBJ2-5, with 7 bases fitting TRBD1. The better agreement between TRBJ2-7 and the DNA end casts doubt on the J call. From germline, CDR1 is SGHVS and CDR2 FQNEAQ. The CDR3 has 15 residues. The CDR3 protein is CASSLRGQRTYEQYF. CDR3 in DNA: TGTGCCAGCAGCTTAAGGGGACAGCGGACCTACGAGCAGTACTTC.

CDR3 amino acids: CASAPHPGTARDEQFF. The CDR3 DNA reads as TGCGCCAGCGCTCCCCATCCGGGAACAGCAAGGGATGAGCAGTTCTTC. The chain recombines TRBV4-1 with TRBJ2-1, with D perhaps TRBD2 (5 bases). Germline lookup yields CDR1 MGHRA and CDR2 YSYEKL. V was shortened by 8 bases and J by 8 bases, with 25 bases between the two germline ends. The CDR3 has 16 residues.

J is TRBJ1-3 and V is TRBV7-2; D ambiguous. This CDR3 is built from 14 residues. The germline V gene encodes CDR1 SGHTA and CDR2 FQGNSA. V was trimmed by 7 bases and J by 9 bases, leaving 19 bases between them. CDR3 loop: CASTISPAVPTIYF. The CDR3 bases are TGTGCCAGCACCATTAGCCCTGCAGTCCCCACCATATATTTT.

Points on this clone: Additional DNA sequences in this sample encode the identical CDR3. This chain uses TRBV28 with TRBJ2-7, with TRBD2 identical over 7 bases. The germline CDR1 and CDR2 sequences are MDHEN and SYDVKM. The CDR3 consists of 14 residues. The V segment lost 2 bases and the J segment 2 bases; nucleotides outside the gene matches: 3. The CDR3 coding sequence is TGTGCCAGCAGTTTAGGCGGGAGAACCTACGAGCAGTACTTC. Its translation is CASSLGGRTYEQYF. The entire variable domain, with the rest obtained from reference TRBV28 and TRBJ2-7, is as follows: DVKVTQSSRYLVKRTGEKVFLECVQDMDHENMFWYRQDPGLGLRLIYFSYDVKMKEKGDIPEGYSVSREKKERFSLILESASTNQTSMYLCASSLGGRTYEQYFGPGTRLTVT.

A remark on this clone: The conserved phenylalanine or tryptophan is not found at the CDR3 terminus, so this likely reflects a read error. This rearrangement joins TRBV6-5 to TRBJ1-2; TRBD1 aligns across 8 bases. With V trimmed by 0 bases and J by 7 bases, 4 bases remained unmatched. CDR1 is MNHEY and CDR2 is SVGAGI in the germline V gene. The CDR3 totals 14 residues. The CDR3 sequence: CASSYSGTGGGYTS. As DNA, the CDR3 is TGTGCCAGCAGTTACTCCGGGACAGGCGGTGGCTACACCTCC.

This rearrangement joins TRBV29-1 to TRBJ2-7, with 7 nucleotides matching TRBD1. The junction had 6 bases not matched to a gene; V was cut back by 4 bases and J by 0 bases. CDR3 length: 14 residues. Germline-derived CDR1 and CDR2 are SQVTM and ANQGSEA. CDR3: CSVGDSSSSYEQYF. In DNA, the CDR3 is TGCAGCGTTGGGGACAGTTCCAGCTCCTACGAGCAGTACTTC.

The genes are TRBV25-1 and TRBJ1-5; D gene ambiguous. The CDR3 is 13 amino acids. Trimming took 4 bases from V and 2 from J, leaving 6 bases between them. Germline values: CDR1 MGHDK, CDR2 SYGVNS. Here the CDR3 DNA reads TGTGCCAGCAGTGGGCAAGGCAATCAGCCCCAGCATTTT. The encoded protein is CASSGQGNQPQHF.

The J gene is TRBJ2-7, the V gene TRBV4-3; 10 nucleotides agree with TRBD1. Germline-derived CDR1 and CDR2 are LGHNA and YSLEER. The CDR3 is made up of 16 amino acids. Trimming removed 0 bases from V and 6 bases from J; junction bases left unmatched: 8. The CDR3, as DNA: TGCGCCAGCAGCCAAGAGCCGGGACAGGGGTCTCGCGAGCAGTACTTC. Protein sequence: CASSQEPGQGSREQYF.